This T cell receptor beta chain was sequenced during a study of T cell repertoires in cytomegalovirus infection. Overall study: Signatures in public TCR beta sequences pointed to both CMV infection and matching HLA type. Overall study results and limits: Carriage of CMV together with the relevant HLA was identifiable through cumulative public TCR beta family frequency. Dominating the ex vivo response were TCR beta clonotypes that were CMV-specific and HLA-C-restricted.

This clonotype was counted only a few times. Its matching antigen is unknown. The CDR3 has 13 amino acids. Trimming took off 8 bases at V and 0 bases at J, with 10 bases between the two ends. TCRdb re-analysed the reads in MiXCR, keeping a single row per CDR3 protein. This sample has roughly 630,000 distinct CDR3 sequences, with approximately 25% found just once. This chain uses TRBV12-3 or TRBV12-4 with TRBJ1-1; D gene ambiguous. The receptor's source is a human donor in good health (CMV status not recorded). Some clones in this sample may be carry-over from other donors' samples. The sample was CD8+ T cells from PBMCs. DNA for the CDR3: TGTGCCAGCCAATTCATAGTGAACACTGAAGCTTTCTTT. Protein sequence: CASQFIVNTEAFF.